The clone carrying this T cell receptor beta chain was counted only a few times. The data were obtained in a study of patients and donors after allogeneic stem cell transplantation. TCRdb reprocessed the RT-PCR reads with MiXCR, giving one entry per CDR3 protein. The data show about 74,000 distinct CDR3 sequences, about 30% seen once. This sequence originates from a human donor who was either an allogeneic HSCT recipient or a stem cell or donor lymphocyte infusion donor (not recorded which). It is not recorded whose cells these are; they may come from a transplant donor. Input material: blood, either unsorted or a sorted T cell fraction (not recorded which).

The CDR3 is CASRPTSGTYNEQFF. CDR3 bases: TGTGCCAGCAGACCAACTAGCGGGACATACAATGAGCAGTTCTTC. This chain uses TRBV7-8 with TRBJ2-1; 10 nucleotides agree with TRBD2. The junction had 6 bases not matched to a gene; V was cut back by 6 bases and J by 4 bases. CDR1 SGHVS and CDR2 FQNEAQ come from the germline V gene. This CDR3 has 15 amino acids.